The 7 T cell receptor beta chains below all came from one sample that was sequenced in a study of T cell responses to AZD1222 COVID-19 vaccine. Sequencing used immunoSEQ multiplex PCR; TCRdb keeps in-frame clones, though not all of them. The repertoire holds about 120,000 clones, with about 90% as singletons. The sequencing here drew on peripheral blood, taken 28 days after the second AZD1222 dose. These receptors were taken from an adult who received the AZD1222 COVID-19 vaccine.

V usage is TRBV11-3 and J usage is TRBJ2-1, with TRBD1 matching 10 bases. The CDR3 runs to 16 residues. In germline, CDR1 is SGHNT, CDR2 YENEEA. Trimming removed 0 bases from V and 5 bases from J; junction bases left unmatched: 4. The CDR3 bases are TGTGCCAGCAGCTTAGAAGGGACAGGGGTACACAATGAGCAGTTCTTC. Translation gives CASSLEGTGVHNEQFF.

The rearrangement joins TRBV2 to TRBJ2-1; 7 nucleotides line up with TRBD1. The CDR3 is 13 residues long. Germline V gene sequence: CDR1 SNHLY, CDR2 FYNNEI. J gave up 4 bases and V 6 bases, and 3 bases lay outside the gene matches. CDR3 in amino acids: CASRGQTYNEQFF. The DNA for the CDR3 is TGTGCCAGCAGGGGACAGACTTACAATGAGCAGTTCTTC. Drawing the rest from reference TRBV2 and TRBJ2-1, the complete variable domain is EPEVTQTPSHQVTQMGQEVILRCVPISNHLYFYWYRQILGQKVEFLVSFYNNEISEKSEIFDDQFSVERPDGSNFTLKIRSTKLEDSAMYFCASRGQTYNEQFFGPGTRLTVL.

The CDR3 DNA follows: TGTGCCAGAAGCTTCCAGGGGGCCCTCTTTTTTAACACTGAAGCTTTCTTT. Residues: CARSFQGALFFNTEAFF. The V call is TRBV7-5, the J call TRBJ1-1; no check of the table's D call, TRBD1, against the DNA was made. TRBV7-5 is assigned pseudogene status. The CDR3 runs 17 residues.

The CDR3 region has the DNA TGCGCCAGCAGTTCGGGCCCAACGGACACCGGGGAGCTGTTTTTT. Encoded protein: CASSSGPTDTGELFF. The chain links TRBV5-1 to TRBJ2-2; D uncertain. The CDR3 sequence is 15 residues long. V shed 5 bases and J shed 3 bases, with 14 bases lying between them. Per the germline V gene, CDR1 is SGHRS and CDR2 is YFSETQ.

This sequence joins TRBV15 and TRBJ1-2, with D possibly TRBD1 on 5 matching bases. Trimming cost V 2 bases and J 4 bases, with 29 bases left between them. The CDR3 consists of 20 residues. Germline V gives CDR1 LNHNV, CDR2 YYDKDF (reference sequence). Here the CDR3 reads CATSRKRNWGGRVGFYGYTF. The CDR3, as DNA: TGTGCCACCAGCAGAAAACGAAACTGGGGAGGCAGGGTGGGATTCTATGGCTACACCTTC.

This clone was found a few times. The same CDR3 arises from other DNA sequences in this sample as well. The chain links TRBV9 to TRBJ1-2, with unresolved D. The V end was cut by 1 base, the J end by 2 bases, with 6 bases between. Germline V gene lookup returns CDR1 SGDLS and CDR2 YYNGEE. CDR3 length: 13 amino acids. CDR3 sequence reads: CASSVTENYGYTF. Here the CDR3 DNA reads TGTGCCAGCAGCGTAACAGAGAACTATGGCTACACCTTC.

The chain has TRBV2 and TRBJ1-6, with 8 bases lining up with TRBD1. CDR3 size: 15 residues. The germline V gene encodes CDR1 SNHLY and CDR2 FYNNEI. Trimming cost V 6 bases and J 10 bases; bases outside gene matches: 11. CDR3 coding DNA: TGTGCCAGCAGCGCCAGACAGGGGATAGTCTCACCCCTCCACTTT. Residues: CASSARQGIVSPLHF.